The rows below give T cell receptor beta chains drawn from one sample of a study of response to subunit inactivated influenza vaccine. TCRdb called the RT-PCR reads again in MiXCR, with one record for every CDR3 protein. The table includes around 480,000 distinct CDR3 sequences, 15% to 20% detected once. Specimen: CD4+ T cells sorted from PBMCs, collected around 2 years after vaccination. These receptors were collected from a man aged 50 to 75 who received an inactivated influenza vaccine. Each CDR3 is given with its conserved first and last residue. Each record gives: clone size, CDR3 length, V gene, J gene, D gene, CDR3 protein, CDR3 DNA. A D gene is named only where the DNA matches it firmly. Only some rows state a clone size, as once, few, many or a class for expanded clones.

>few|15|TRBV6-1|TRBJ2-7|.
CASSLGRGPFYEQYF
TGTGCCAGCAGCCTTGGTCGGGGGCCCTTCTACGAGCAGTACTTC
>few|16|TRBV5-1|TRBJ1-2|TRBD1
CASSPTTPGGAKGYTF
TGCGCCAGCAGCCCAACAACTCCAGGGGGCGCAAAGGGCTACACCTTC
>few|15|TRBV12-3/TRBV12-4|TRBJ2-1|.
CASSTPRISYNEQFF
TGTGCCAGCAGTACTCCTAGGATTTCCTACAATGAGCAGTTCTTC
>many|15|TRBV5-1|TRBJ2-3|TRBD2
CASSGSGGRTDTQYF
TGCGCCAGCAGCGGGAGCGGGGGCCGCACAGATACGCAGTATTTT
>.|14|TRBV18|TRBJ2-7|.
CASSPGPVISEQYF
TGTGCCAGCTCACCTGGACCCGTAATTAGTGAGCAGTACTTC
>few|12|TRBV3-1|TRBJ1-2|.
CASSQGSPGYTF
TGTGCCAGCAGCCAAGGTTCGCCTGGCTACACCTTC
>many|16|TRBV12-3/TRBV12-4|TRBJ2-1|TRBD2
CASRGLAGEPYNEQFF
TGTGCCAGCAGGGGACTAGCGGGAGAACCCTACAATGAGCAGTTCTTC
>many|13|TRBV6-2/TRBV6-3|TRBJ2-3|.
CASSRRGADTQYF
TGTGCCAGCAGTAGAAGGGGGGCAGATACGCAGTATTTT
>few|16|TRBV4-2|TRBJ2-3|TRBD2
CASSQESGAYTDTQYF
TGTGCCAGCAGCCAAGAAAGCGGGGCTTACACAGATACGCAGTATTTT
>many|15|TRBV4-1|TRBJ2-5|.
CASSQDVGGQETQYF
TGCGCCAGCAGCCAAGATGTTGGGGGGCAAGAGACCCAGTACTTC
>.|16|TRBV24-1|TRBJ1-4|.
CATSDPRGSTNEKLFF
TGTGCCACCAGTGATCCGCGGGGGTCAACTAATGAAAAACTGTTTTTT
>few|14|TRBV7-2|TRBJ2-5|.
CASRSMGVGETQYF
TGTGCCAGCAGGTCGATGGGAGTGGGTGAGACCCAGTACTTC
>few|14|TRBV20-1|TRBJ2-3|TRBD1
CSARDRKGANTQYF
TGCAGTGCTAGAGATCGCAAGGGGGCGAATACGCAGTATTTT
>.|13|TRBV7-9|TRBJ1-4|.
CASRHTSGEKLFF
TGTGCCAGCAGGCACACCTCTGGGGAAAAACTGTTTTTT
>.|19|TRBV11-2|TRBJ2-5|TRBD2
CASSQRGGRRVLPSETQYF
TGTGCCAGCAGCCAACGCGGGGGACGAAGGGTATTACCCTCAGAGACCCAGTACTTC
>.|15|TRBV28|TRBJ2-3|.
CASNERVRGADTQYF
TGTGCCAGCAACGAGAGAGTAAGGGGAGCAGATACGCAGTATTTT
>few|13|TRBV3-1|TRBJ2-6|.
CATKPPGANVLTF
TGTGCCACCAAGCCCCCTGGGGCCAACGTCCTGACTTTC
>.|17|TRBV7-2|TRBJ2-5|TRBD2
CASSLRRLAGYQETQYF
TGTGCCAGCAGCTTAAGAAGACTAGCGGGCTACCAAGAGACCCAGTACTTC
>few|12|TRBV6-2/TRBV6-3|TRBJ2-7|.
CASSYGRTEQYF
TGTGCCAGCAGTTATGGTCGCACCGAGCAGTACTTC
>.|14|TRBV3-1|TRBJ1-2|TRBD1
CASSQGQGGYGYTF
TGTGCCAGCAGCCAAGGACAGGGAGGCTATGGCTACACCTTC
>.|17|TRBV20-1|TRBJ2-7|TRBD1
CSARDPYRDRDSYEQYF
TGCAGTGCTAGAGATCCCTACCGGGACAGGGACTCCTACGAGCAGTACTTC
>few|14|TRBV11-2|TRBJ1-6|.
CASSLPDRNSPLHF
TGTGCCAGCAGCTTACCAGATCGTAATTCACCCCTCCACTTT
>.|15|TRBV6-1|TRBJ1-5|.
CASRRQEGSTQPQHF
TGTGCCAGCAGGCGTCAGGAGGGTAGTACTCAGCCCCAGCATTTT
>few|12|TRBV20-1|TRBJ2-1|TRBD2
CSLAGWNNEQFF
TGCAGTCTAGCGGGATGGAACAATGAGCAGTTCTTC
>few|14|TRBV5-1|TRBJ2-5|.
CASSFRPGRETQYF
TGCGCCAGCAGCTTCCGGCCGGGACGGGAGACCCAGTACTTC
>.|15|TRBV5-1|TRBJ2-7|.
CASSLRDTTSYEQYF
TGCGCCAGCAGCTTACGGGACACTACCTCCTACGAGCAGTACTTC
>.|15|TRBV5-1|TRBJ2-7|.
CASSRTPGTTYEQYF
TGCGCCAGCAGCCGTACCCCGGGCACCACCTACGAGCAGTACTTC
>.|17|TRBV4-3|TRBJ2-7|TRBD1
CASRQALSGTGSYEQYF
TGCGCCAGCAGACAAGCACTCTCCGGGACAGGGTCCTACGAGCAGTACTTC
>.|13|TRBV5-4|TRBJ2-4|.
CASSLGLTNIQYF
TGTGCCAGCAGCTTGGGGTTAACGAACATTCAGTACTTC
>.|15|TRBV11-2|TRBJ2-1|.
CASSLAGQVWNEQFF
TGTGCCAGCAGCTTAGCAGGGCAGGTTTGGAATGAGCAGTTCTTC
>many|14|TRBV7-2|TRBJ1-1|TRBD1
CASSSLTGPNAAFF
TGTGCCAGCAGCTCATTGACAGGGCCCAATGCCGCTTTCTTT
>.|14|TRBV24-1|TRBJ1-2|.
CATSDGPGHYGYTF
TGTGCCACCAGTGATGGACCAGGGCACTATGGCTACACCTTC
>once|14|TRBV20-1|TRBJ1-5|TRBD1
CSATLDRLNQPQHF
TGCAGTGCCACCTTGGACAGGTTGAATCAGCCCCAGCATTTT
>.|14|TRBV6-2/TRBV6-3|TRBJ2-3|.
CASSWRRTTDTQYF
TGTGCCAGCAGTTGGCGCCGGACGACGGATACGCAGTATTTT
>.|16|TRBV7-9|TRBJ2-3|.
CASSFQSGIRTDTQYF
TGTGCCAGCAGCTTTCAGTCAGGGATCCGCACAGATACGCAGTATTTT
>.|14|TRBV3-1|TRBJ2-7|.
CASSQPGSSYEQYF
TGTGCCAGCAGCCAACCGGGGAGCTCCTACGAGCAGTACTTC
>.|13|TRBV5-1|TRBJ1-6|.
CASSLGWNSPLHF
TGCGCCAGCAGCTTGGGTTGGAATTCACCCCTCCACTTT
>many|11|TRBV3-1|TRBJ2-7|.
CASSQNYEQYF
TGTGCCAGCAGCCAGAACTACGAGCAGTACTTC
>many|14|TRBV7-2|TRBJ2-7|.
CASSWQSSSYEQYF
TGTGCCAGCAGCTGGCAGTCAAGCTCCTACGAGCAGTACTTC
>.|16|TRBV20-1|TRBJ2-3|TRBD2
CSARGLAGGVADTQYF
TGCAGTGCTAGAGGCCTAGCGGGAGGGGTGGCAGATACGCAGTATTTT
>.|14|TRBV15|TRBJ1-4|.
CATSRDWGVEKLFF
TGTGCCACCAGCAGAGATTGGGGGGTGGAAAAACTGTTTTTT
>few|14|TRBV5-1|TRBJ2-3|.
CASSSTGRTDTQYF
TGCGCCAGCAGCTCCACCGGGCGCACAGATACGCAGTATTTT